This T cell receptor beta chain was retrieved from a study of T cells in Graves' hyperthyroidism and ophthalmopathy. Looked up from germline, CDR1 is MNHEY and CDR2 is SVGAGI. CDR3 length: 16 residues. The V end lost 2 bases, the J end lost 0 bases, and 11 bases lay between the germline ends. Amplification of TCR beta CDR3 regions was performed using RNA transcripts as template. The TCR CDR3 was amplified in a first-round RT-PCR using the HTBI primer set. MiXCR, run by TCRdb on the multiplex PCR reads, gives a single entry per CDR3 protein. The sample yields about 300,000 distinct CDR3 sequences, less than 20% seen once. At least ten counts were recorded for this clonotype.

The receptor comes from a man aged 50 to 59 with Graves' ophthalmopathy. This chain links TRBV6-5 with TRBJ1-5; D gene unclear. Source material: blood. The CDR3 spells CASSYGSLYSNQPQHF. The CDR3 nucleotides read TGTGCCAGCAGTTACGGGTCACTGTATAGCAATCAGCCCCAGCATTTT.